Following are 9 T cell receptor beta chains from one sample sequenced in a study of blood T cell repertoires in COVID-19. This table comes from immunoSEQ multiplex PCR, and its TCRdb copy is limited to in-frame clones, with some not included. The sample contains about 170,000 clones, less than 80% of which appear only once. Input material: PBMCs or T cells enriched from blood (not recorded which). These receptors were taken from a woman aged 70 to 79 in a cohort exposed to, infected with or recovered from COVID-19 (not recorded which).

The genes are TRBV27 and TRBJ2-3; D possibly corresponds to TRBD2 (6 bases). Looked up from germline, CDR1 is MNHEY and CDR2 is SMNVEV (reference sequence). This CDR3 spans 14 amino acids. V was trimmed by 3 bases and J by 4 bases, leaving 11 bases between them. For the CDR3, the DNA is TGTGCCAGCAGTTTCCTGGGCGGGGCAGATACGCAGTATTTT. It encodes CASSFLGGADTQYF.

The V and J genes are TRBV11-3 and TRBJ2-7, with D tentatively TRBD2 (6 bases). This CDR3 is built from 14 residues. V lost 5 bases, J lost 2 bases, and 13 bases lay in between. Germline V gene sequence: CDR1 SGHNT, CDR2 YENEEA. The CDR3 spells CASSRRDLAYEQYF. CDR3 sequence (DNA): TGTGCCAGCAGCCGCCGGGACTTGGCCTACGAGCAGTACTTC.

J is TRBJ1-3 and V is TRBV5-1, with D possibly matching TRBD1 (5 bases). The V gene's germline CDR1 is SGHRS and CDR2 YFSETQ. Deletions cut 4 bases from V and 4 bases from J, with 12 bases between. This CDR3 has 14 amino acids. Here the CDR3 reads CASSPEGLGNTIYF. The CDR3 bases are TGCGCCAGCAGCCCGGAGGGGCTGGGAAACACCATATATTTT. Supplemented by reference TRBV5-1 and TRBJ1-3, the full variable domain reads KAGVTQTPRYLIKTRGQQVTLSCSPISGHRSVSWYQQTPGQGLQFLFEYFSETQRNKGNFPGRFSGRQFSNSRSEMNVSTLELGDSALYLCASSPEGLGNTIYFGEGSWLTVV.

The chain is built from TRBV5-1 and TRBJ2-7; D perhaps matches TRBD1 (6 bases). Trimming took off 0 bases at V and 7 bases at J, with 17 bases between the two ends. CDR1 and CDR2 from the germline V gene are SGHRS and YFSETQ. The CDR3 loop spans 15 amino acids. This chain's CDR3 is CASSLAPGHIYEQYF. In DNA form, the CDR3 reads TGCGCCAGCAGCTTGGCCCCGGGACATATCTATGAGCAGTACTTC.

This sequence joins TRBV12-3 or TRBV12-4 and TRBJ1-5; TRBD1 might be the D (5 bases). The CDR3 covers 13 residues. V was shortened by 6 bases and J by 5 bases, with 11 bases between the two germline ends. The CDR3 region is CASRAGGDQPQHF. CDR3 sequence (DNA): TGTGCCAGCAGGGCAGGAGGGGATCAGCCCCAGCATTTT.

The chain joins TRBV19 to TRBJ2-6; 12 positions match TRBD2. The V gene end was trimmed by 5 bases and the J gene end by 0 bases; junction bases not matched to a gene: 11. The CDR3 is 20 residues long. The V gene's germline CDR1 is LNHDA and CDR2 SQIVND (reference sequence). CDR3 region: CASSVVGLAGYTSGANVLTF. The DNA for the CDR3 is TGTGCCAGTAGTGTTGTAGGACTAGCGGGATATACCTCTGGGGCCAACGTCCTGACTTTC.

This chain joins TRBV20-1 and TRBJ2-7; D is undetermined. Germline values: CDR1 DFQATT, CDR2 SNEGSKA (reference sequence). The CDR3 runs 11 residues. Trimming stripped 1 base from V and 5 bases from J, with 6 bases between. The CDR3 loop is CSARGQNEQYF. The CDR3 bases are TGCAGTGCTAGAGGGCAGAACGAGCAGTACTTC.

The V call is TRBV18, the J call TRBJ1-1, with 8 bases identical to TRBD1. Germline lookup yields CDR1 KGHSH and CDR2 LQKENI. The length of the CDR3 is 13 residues. V dropped 5 bases and J dropped 6; count of bases not matched to a gene: 5. The CDR3 sequence: CASSSPDRAEAFF. DNA of the CDR3: TGTGCCAGCTCATCCCCGGACAGGGCTGAAGCTTTCTTT.

Comments on this clone: Sequence at one end of the junction differs from germline and may be a read error. The rearrangement links TRBV7-7 to TRBJ2-5; D possibly corresponds to TRBD1 (6 bases). The CDR3 totals 15 residues. Germline V CDR1 and CDR2: SSHAT, FNYEAQ (reference sequence). The CDR3 DNA is TGTGCTAGCAGCTTAGGGGGAGCGTACCAAGAGACCCAGTACTTC. It encodes CASSLGGAYQETQYF.